Sequencing of this T cell receptor beta chain was carried out in a study of T-cell memory formation after mild COVID-19 (dated by TCRdb to the early 2020s). At the level of the whole study: TCR sequence clusters from the two donors were found to be largely donor specific. Two young, previously healthy adult volunteers, one female and one male, were included in the cohort. Longitudinal TCRalpha and TCRbeta repertoire sequencing tracked T-cell clones expanding and contracting after mild COVID-19 in a couple of donors.

The CDR3 runs 15 amino acids, cysteine and phenylalanine included. Only the CDR3 part of the read is kept: 45 bases, read in frame from the first base. From a lookup of the germline V gene, CDR1 and CDR2 are SNHLY and FYNNEI. Relative to germline, V is missing 5 bases and J is missing 5 bases, with 7 bases of the junction outside any gene match. PBMCs were isolated by Ficoll-Paque density gradient centrifugation. Study-wide findings and limitations: Some responding clones were detected in pre-infection memory, which suggested that pre-existing cross-reactive memory T cells had joined the SARS-CoV-2 response. From day 15 to 85, contracting clones showed balanced CD4/CD8 phenotypes, whereas a second wave of clones that expanded from day 15 to 37 leaned towards CD4+. Only two mild cases were covered in the study, and larger cohorts including severe cases with pre-infection samples were considered necessary. Contracting CD4+ clones were located mainly in the CM and EM memory subsets, whereas CD8+ clones were found to be enriched in EMRA. Whether the second-wave clones peaking on day 37 were SARS-CoV-2 specific was not confirmed.

The sequencer was an Illumina NovaSeq 6000. TCRalpha and TCRbeta cDNA libraries were built by 5'RACE with constant-segment primers, adding sample barcodes and unique molecular identifiers. RNA was extracted from every sample with Trizol reagent. Amplification of the libraries took two PCR steps, and the second step added a second sample barcode plus Illumina TruSeq adapters. Sequencing of the libraries was done on an Illumina NovaSeq, producing 2 x 150 bp paired-end reads. The study's processing was this. Reads were demultiplexed and collapsed into UMI-guided consensus sequences with migec v1.2.7. Using mixcr v2.1.11, UMI consensuses were aligned to TRA and TRB V and J templates and then assembled into clonotypes. A clonotype was counted as expanded or contracted only if both edgeR and NoisET called the change significant, with noise models trained on biological replicates. For edgeR calls, a false discovery rate-adjusted p below 0.01 and a log2 fold-change threshold of 1 were applied. As an exploratory analysis of dynamics, max-normalized trajectories of the 1000 most abundant clonotypes were examined with PCA combined with hierarchical clustering. Separately sequenced CD4+ and CD8+ repertoires were used to assign a CD4 or CD8 phenotype to each responding clone. The public reads were reprocessed in TCRdb via fastp at Q25 and MiXCR, keeping in-frame beta chains. CDR3 protein sequences are deduplicated, and each keeps its most common genes and DNA. None of the V and J calls come from the authors' own analysis; TCRdb made them. The sample records about 130,000 distinct CDR3 sequences, 15% to 20% of which are singletons. Of the sample, about 5.2% is held by the ten largest clones.

This clonotype occurred many times. It lacks a known antigen. Qualities for individual bases were not recorded, and no much larger clone is one base off. The sequencing sample was made of PBMCs or a T cell subset sorted from them (not recorded which). The sequence derives from a man between 18 and 35 years old who had mild COVID-19 (a few samples of this study predate the infection). The sample titles of this study are shuffled in the database, so cell type and time point are left out; the donor was told from shared clones. The V and J segments used are TRBV2 and TRBJ2-5; 11 nucleotides in the junction match TRBD1. The CDR3 is CASSNRDRGVETQYF. At the DNA level, the sequence is TGTGCCAGCAGTAACCGGGACAGGGGGGTTGAGACCCAGTACTTC.